This T cell receptor beta chain was retrieved from a study of blood T cell repertoires in COVID-19. Study context: COVID-19 samples collected from the United States, Italy and Spain covered acute and convalescent phases.

The CDR3 covers 16 residues. V lost 4 bases and J 2 bases, leaving 19 bases between the germline ends. Germline CDR1 SGHNT, CDR2 YYREEE (reference sequence). Assay used: immunoSEQ multiplex PCR; TCRdb lists only in-frame clones, some missing. The sample yields 200,000 to 250,000 clones, about nine tenths seen once. The rearrangement uses TRBV5-4 and TRBJ2-7; D might be TRBD2 (6 bases). Sequenced: peripheral blood. The sequence derives from a woman aged 55-70 years with acute or convalescent COVID-19. CDR3: CASSPVGGMDTYEQYF. CDR3 nucleotides: TGTGCCAGCAGCCCAGTGGGGGGAATGGATACCTACGAGCAGTACTTC.